The sequence of this TCR beta chain was determined in a study of blood T cell repertoires in COVID-19. Libraries were prepared by immunoSEQ multiplex PCR; TCRdb keeps only in-frame clonotypes and omits some of them. The sample has some 150,000 clones; around 84% are singletons. The CDR3 consists of 13 residues. With 5 bases removed from V and 5 bases from J, the gap between germline ends came to 12 bases. The receptor's source is an elderly man with acute or convalescent COVID-19. V is TRBV12-3 or TRBV12-4 and J is TRBJ1-2, with a weak D call TRBD1 (5 bases). The sample taken for sequencing was peripheral blood. For the CDR3, the DNA is TGTGCCAGCAGTCTCAGGACAACATATGGCTACACCTTC. It codes for CASSLRTTYGYTF.